Listed below are T cell receptor beta chains from one sample, sequenced in a study of OX40 agonist ivuxolimab in advanced cancers. Sequencing was performed with immunoSEQ multiplex PCR; in TCRdb, only in-frame clones are kept and a portion is missing. There are some 50,000 clones in the sample; approximately 79% occur only once, and approximately 7.9% lies in the top ten. Sample: CD4+ or CD8+ T cells sorted from blood, taken in a trial of the OX40 agonist ivuxolimab. The receptors were gathered from an adult with an advanced solid tumor such as melanoma, head and neck, liver or kidney cancer. Each CDR3 is given with its conserved first and last residue. A D gene is named only where the DNA matches it firmly. Clone sizes are given selectively: once, few, many, or a class where the clone is expanded.

clone_size j_call d_call v_call cdr3_aa cdr3_nt
NA TRBJ2-2 NA TRBV5-6 CASSLGAGSGELFF TGTGCCAGCAGCTTGGGGGCCGGGTCCGGGGAGCTGTTTTTT
NA TRBJ2-7 NA TRBV12-5 CASGLLLPGAYEQYF TGTGCTAGTGGTTTGCTGTTACCCGGGGCTTACGAGCAGTACTTC
NA TRBJ2-6 NA TRBV5-1 CASSLAVPGANVLTF TGCGCCAGCAGCTTGGCGGTACCTGGGGCCAACGTCCTGACTTTC
NA TRBJ2-5 NA TRBV7-7 CASSPSWAKSAQETQYF TGTGCCAGCAGCCCATCGTGGGCCAAGTCGGCTCAAGAGACCCAGTACTTC
NA TRBJ1-2 NA TRBV20-1 CSAPGGYTF TGCAGTGCCCCGGGTGGCTACACCTTC
NA TRBJ2-5 TRBD1 TRBV7-9 CASSPGQVQETQYF TGTGCCAGCAGCCCGGGACAGGTCCAAGAGACCCAGTACTTC
NA TRBJ1-1 NA TRBV25-1 CASKDPLNTEAFF TGTGCCAGTAAGGACCCTCTGAACACTGAAGCTTTCTTT
NA TRBJ2-7 NA TRBV6-1 CASRDGPWQSYEQYF TGTGCCAGCAGGGATGGGCCATGGCAGTCCTACGAGCAGTACTTC
NA TRBJ1-1 TRBD1 TRBV5-4 CASSAPATGVTEAFF TGTGCCAGCAGCGCGCCAGCGACAGGGGTCACTGAAGCTTTCTTT
NA TRBJ2-5 NA TRBV19 CASSTPGRGQETQYF TGTGCCAGTAGTACACCGGGTAGGGGACAAGAGACCCAGTACTTC
NA TRBJ2-7 NA TRBV21-1 CASSEELLHVLDEQYF TGTGCCAGCAGCGAAGAGTTGCTACACGTGTTAGACGAGCAGTACTTC
NA TRBJ2-7 TRBD1 TRBV10-3 CAISPGPGTAQSDEQYF TGTGCCATCAGTCCGGGGCCCGGGACAGCCCAGTCAGACGAGCAGTACTTC
once TRBJ2-2 NA TRBV19 CASRSRGGGELFF TGTGCCAGTAGATCGAGGGGTGGCGGGGAGCTGTTTTTT
few TRBJ2-1 NA TRBV4-3 CASSPVIASSYNEQFF TGCGCCAGCAGCCCGGTAATAGCGAGCTCCTACAATGAGCAGTTCTTC
NA TRBJ1-4 TRBD1 TRBV7-9 CASSLAPGQGDEKLFF TGTGCCAGCAGCTTAGCTCCGGGACAGGGTGATGAAAAACTGTTTTTT
NA TRBJ2-3 NA TRBV4-1 CASSQGLFADTQYF TGCGCCAGCAGCCAAGGATTATTCGCAGATACGCAGTATTTT